The entry below describes one T cell receptor beta chain. Per the original methods: Quantification of nucleated cells was approximated via reference gene primer amplification. The method was immunoSEQ multiplex PCR; TCRdb's version includes in-frame clones alone and lacks a portion of them. V and J calls and clone size follow that table, whereas D and trimming were derived from the DNA. The sample has fewer than 35,000 clones, around 90% seen once. These data originate in a study of blood T cell repertoires in COVID-19. The receptor's source is a man in his forties or fifties with active or convalescent COVID-19. Sequenced material: peripheral blood.

The CDR3 is CASSLGTSGDTQYF. CDR3 coding DNA: TGCGCCAGCAGCTTAGGGACTAGTGGAGATACGCAGTATTTT. V gene TRBV5-1 combines with J gene TRBJ2-3; TRBD2 aligns across 8 bases. The CDR3 sequence is 14 residues long. Germline CDR1 and CDR2: SGHRS and YFSETQ. Trimming took 2 bases from V and 5 from J; bases not matched to a gene: 4.